This T cell receptor beta chain came from a study of blood T cell repertoires in COVID-19. Turning to the study itself: From T cells, B-cell-depleted T cells, or PBMCs came the material, which was cDNA or gDNA.

CDR1 and CDR2 from the germline V gene are LGHDT and YNNKEL (reference sequence). The CDR3 sequence is 16 residues long. Trimming removed 1 base at V and 11 bases at J, with 24 bases between. Assay: immunoSEQ multiplex PCR; the TCRdb copy retains only in-frame clones and omits some. This table has a few hundred thousand clones, over 85% appearing once. The study recruited people aged about 18 to 90 years across under 25 US areas. The sequencing sample was made of PBMCs or T cells enriched from blood (not recorded which). This TCR was recovered from a woman between 50 and 59 years old who had been exposed to COVID-19. V gene TRBV3-1 (or the pseudogene TRBV3-2) combines with J gene TRBJ2-7; TRBD1 is a possible D gene (5 bases). This chain's CDR3 is CASSQGLGQSSTMEYF. The CDR3 DNA reads TGTGCCAGCAGCCAAGGACTCGGACAAAGTTCTACGATGGAGTACTTC.